One sample yielded the 25 T cell receptor beta chains listed below, sequenced in a study of post-analysis software for immune sequencing data. The antigens these receptors bind are not known. The study's findings and limits: TRBV5-6, TRBV5-1 and TRBV20-1 were among four or five TRBV segments more frequent in patients than controls.

The TCR beta cDNA libraries carried unique molecular identifiers. TCRdb processed the PCR reads anew with MiXCR; each CDR3 protein has one entry. Among about 540,000 distinct CDR3 sequences, roughly 34% were seen once, and the ten largest hold approximately 5.4%. Sequenced material: blood. These receptors came from a girl aged 2-17 years with multiple sclerosis.

This clonotype was seen only a few times. V is TRBV5-1 and J is TRBJ2-1; 12 bases agree with TRBD2. Trimming took 4 bases from V and 5 from J; bases not matched to a gene: 4. CDR1 is SGHRS and CDR2 is YFSETQ in the germline V gene. The CDR3 is 15 amino acids. The CDR3 DNA follows: TGCGCCAGCAGCACGACTAGCGGGGGAAACAATGAGCAGTTCTTC. Encoded protein: CASSTTSGGNNEQFF. The full variable domain, its missing parts supplied by reference TRBV5-1 and TRBJ2-1, is KAGVTQTPRYLIKTRGQQVTLSCSPISGHRSVSWYQQTPGQGLQFLFEYFSETQRNKGNFPGRFSGRQFSNSRSEMNVSTLELGDSALYLCASSTTSGGNNEQFFGPGTRLTVL.

The chain links TRBV29-1 to TRBJ2-5; tentatively, D is TRBD1 (7 bases). Germline lookup yields CDR1 SQVTM and CDR2 ANQGSEA. The CDR3 loop spans 15 amino acids. V lost 7 bases and J lost 2, with 20 bases in between. The CDR3 sequence is CSAGGSKQGQETQYF. CDR3 DNA sequence: TGCAGCGCCGGAGGGTCAAAACAGGGGCAAGAGACCCAGTACTTC.

This clonotype was found a few times. This sequence joins TRBV6-5 and TRBJ2-1; 8 nucleotides match TRBD2. This CDR3 region has 13 residues. Germline loops: CDR1 MNHEY, CDR2 SVGAGI. J was trimmed by 5 bases and V by 8 bases; bases with no gene match: 5. The CDR3 sequence: CASGRGAHNEQFF. For the CDR3, the DNA is TGTGCCAGCGGGCGGGGGGCTCACAATGAGCAGTTCTTC.

The genes are TRBV6-5 and TRBJ2-2, with 13 bases matching TRBD2. Per germline, CDR1 MNHEY and CDR2 SVGAGI. The CDR3 runs to 16 residues. V shed 6 bases and J 0 bases; nucleotides not matched to a gene: 1. CDR3: CASRTSGGSNTGELFF. Written as DNA, the CDR3 is TGTGCCAGCAGGACTAGCGGGGGGTCGAACACCGGGGAGCTGTTTTTT.

Concerning this clonotype itself: A much larger clone lies a single base off, so this may be a read error. The chain joins TRBV5-1 to TRBJ2-7; possibly TRBD1 or TRBD2 for D (5 bases each). The CDR3 covers 13 residues. Germline CDR1 reads SGHRS; CDR2 reads YFSETQ. The CDR3 sequence: CAGSLGRIYEQYF. For the CDR3, the DNA is TGCGCCGGCAGCCTGGGACGGATCTACGAGCAGTACTTC.

The V and J genes are TRBV12-3 or TRBV12-4 and TRBJ2-3; 9 bases agree with TRBD2. The CDR3 sequence is 16 residues long. Unmatched junction bases numbered 8, after V lost 6 bases and J lost 1 base. CDR3 in amino acids: CASSPERLAGTDTQYF. CDR3 coding DNA: TGTGCCAGCAGCCCCGAACGACTAGCGGGCACAGATACGCAGTATTTT.

The V gene is TRBV25-1, the J gene TRBJ2-5, with 7 bases fitting TRBD1. The DNA end is more similar to TRBJ2-7, so the J call may be wrong. The CDR3 runs to 11 residues. The V gene's germline CDR1 is MGHDK and CDR2 SYGVNS. The CDR3 bases are TGTGCCAGCACAGACAGGGACGAGCAGTACTTC. Translation gives CASTDRDEQYF.

J is TRBJ2-5 and V is TRBV5-1; TRBD2 might be the D (5 bases). CDR3 length: 14 amino acids. The V gene's germline CDR1 is SGHRS and CDR2 YFSETQ. V dropped 0 bases and J dropped 4 bases, with 10 bases sitting between them. The CDR3 DNA reads as TGCGCCAGCAGCTTGGCCCAACTAGTAGAGACCCAGTACTTC. It specifies CASSLAQLVETQYF.

This clonotype has more than one count but fewer than ten. J is TRBJ2-5 and V is TRBV4-1, with TRBD1 as a possible D gene (6 bases). Germline-derived CDR1 and CDR2 are MGHRA and YSYEKL. V shed 8 bases and J shed 2 bases, with 18 bases lying between them. The CDR3 is made up of 15 amino acids. The CDR3 DNA sequence: TGCGCCAGCCGAAACCGGGACACCCCGCAAGAGACCCAGTACTTC. Residues: CASRNRDTPQETQYF.

The rearrangement links TRBV27 to TRBJ2-1; D remains unclear. CDR1 is MNHEY, CDR2 SMNVEV, per germline (reference sequence). V lost 4 bases and J lost 2, with 12 bases in between. The CDR3 totals 15 residues. The chain's CDR3 is CASSYGRPPYNEQFF. In nucleotides, the CDR3 is TGTGCCAGCAGTTATGGCAGGCCCCCCTACAATGAGCAGTTCTTC.

A few counts support this clonotype. The chain links TRBV11-2 to TRBJ2-1; TRBD2 aligns across 7 bases. V shed 1 base, J shed 4 bases, and the junction held 4 bases outside the gene matches. The CDR3 has 15 amino acids. Germline CDR1 and CDR2: SGHAT and FQNNGV. CDR3 DNA: TGTGCCAGCAGCTTAGTTAGACTAGCTTACAATGAGCAGTTCTTC. Its protein is CASSLVRLAYNEQFF.

This clonotype has just a few counts. V is TRBV10-3 and J is TRBJ2-5; 8 nucleotides line up with TRBD2. V dropped 11 bases and J dropped 6; count of bases not matched to a gene: 11. From germline, CDR1 is ENHRY and CDR2 SYGVKD. This CDR3 has 13 residues. The CDR3 reads CAVGDGLAKTQYF. The CDR3 nucleotides read TGTGCCGTGGGGGATGGACTAGCAAAGACCCAGTACTTC.

This clonotype was seen a handful of times. The chain employs TRBV6-1 and TRBJ2-5; TRBD1 is a possible D gene (6 bases). V dropped 7 bases and J dropped 4 bases, with 28 bases sitting between them. Germline CDR1 is MNHNS and CDR2 is SASEGT. The CDR3 consists of 18 residues. CDR3 DNA: TGTGCCAGCACCCCACATCTAAGGAACAGGGCGTGGGCAGAGACCCAGTACTTC. Translated, it gives CASTPHLRNRAWAETQYF.

This clonotype turned up a few times. The chain is built from TRBV20-1 and TRBJ1-1; the D gene is possibly TRBD1 (6 bases). Germline CDR1 and CDR2: DFQATT and SNEGSKA (reference sequence). This CDR3 has 14 amino acids. The germline V and J ends were trimmed by 5 bases and 11 bases, with 24 bases remaining between them. CDR3 in DNA: TGCAGTGCTGCAAACCCCAGGGGCACCCCGGTGGCTTTCTTT. It specifies CSAANPRGTPVAFF.

This clonotype was observed a few times. The CDR3 sequence is CSVEPGTGVSAQYF. The CDR3 DNA reads as TGCAGCGTTGAACCCGGGACAGGGGTCTCGGCCCAGTACTTC. The chain links TRBV29-1 to TRBJ2-5, with 10 bases identical to TRBD1. The J segment lost 9 bases and the V segment lost 2 bases, leaving 9 bases of the junction unmatched. CDR1 SQVTM and CDR2 ANQGSEA come from the germline V gene. The CDR3 sequence is 14 residues long.

The chain employs TRBV6-6 and TRBJ1-2, with TRBD1 as a possible D gene (6 bases). V lost 7 bases and J lost 1, with 16 bases in between. Germline V gene data show CDR1 as MNHNY and CDR2 as SVGAGI (reference sequence). This CDR3 comprises 15 residues. The CDR3 DNA reads as TGTGCCAGCAACGGAGGACAGCCAAATAACTATGGCTACACCTTC. This sequence encodes CASNGGQPNNYGYTF.

This clonotype was seen more than once but under ten times. The chain has TRBV5-1 and TRBJ1-1; possibly TRBD1 for D (6 bases). The CDR3 totals 12 residues. Germline lookup yields CDR1 SGHRS and CDR2 YFSETQ. Trimming cost V 1 base and J 8 bases, with 9 bases left between them. CDR3 bases: TGCGCCAGCAGCTTGAACAGGGTGGAAGCTTTCTTT. It translates to CASSLNRVEAFF.

The V call is TRBV20-1, the J call TRBJ2-1; TRBD2 agrees at 11 bases. Germline V lookup: CDR1 DFQATT, CDR2 SNEGSKA (reference sequence). The CDR3 is made up of 16 amino acids. V was pared by 4 bases and J by 0 bases, with 5 bases of the junction left unmatched. CDR3 loop: CSAKGLAEHSYNEQFF. CDR3 coding DNA: TGCAGTGCTAAGGGACTAGCGGAGCACTCCTACAATGAGCAGTTCTTC.

This chain uses TRBV5-1 with TRBJ1-4; D is undetermined. CDR1 is SGHRS, CDR2 YFSETQ, per germline. Trimming cost V 2 bases and J 5 bases, with 13 bases left between them. The length of the CDR3 is 15 residues. CDR3 loop: CASSFFTPRNEKLFF. The CDR3, as DNA: TGCGCCAGCAGCTTCTTCACGCCCCGAAATGAAAAACTGTTTTTT.

This rearrangement joins TRBV4-1 to TRBJ1-1; D remains ambiguous. The germline V gene has CDR1 MGHRA and CDR2 YSYEKL. The V end was cut by 6 bases, the J end by 0 bases, with 14 bases between. This CDR3 has 15 residues. CDR3 amino acids: CASRTVLGVNTEAFF. The DNA of the CDR3 is TGCGCCAGCAGGACGGTGTTAGGAGTGAACACTGAAGCTTTCTTT.

This chain uses TRBV12-3 or TRBV12-4 with TRBJ1-4, with D uncertain. V lost 4 bases and J 0 bases, leaving 6 bases between the germline ends. The length of the CDR3 is 14 residues. The CDR3 reads CASSSPATNEKLFF. Written as DNA, the CDR3 is TGTGCCAGCAGTTCACCTGCAACTAATGAAAAACTGTTTTTT.

The chain combines TRBV12-3 or TRBV12-4 with TRBJ2-1; D gene uncertain. The ends were cut back, 7 bases at V and 3 bases at J, with 13 bases in the middle. This CDR3 has 14 residues. The CDR3 sequence: CASTPDGLYNEQFF. CDR3 sequence (DNA): TGTGCCAGCACCCCGGACGGCCTCTACAATGAGCAGTTCTTC.

The J gene is TRBJ2-2, the V gene TRBV5-1, with 9 positions matching TRBD2. This CDR3 has 16 amino acids. Losses at the gene ends were 4 bases for V and 4 bases for J; bases not matched to a gene: 8. Germline V gene data show CDR1 as SGHRS and CDR2 as YFSETQ. The CDR3 loop reads CASSPGVAGVTGELFF. The CDR3 DNA follows: TGCGCCAGCAGCCCCGGGGTAGCGGGAGTCACCGGGGAGCTGTTTTTT.

V is TRBV18 and J is TRBJ2-5; D ambiguous. The CDR3 has 19 amino acids. Germline values: CDR1 KGHSH, CDR2 LQKENI. With 0 bases removed from V and 5 bases from J, the gap between germline ends came to 25 bases. The CDR3 bases are TGTGCCAGCTCACCACCGAGAAAATTGGACCTGCTTGATTGGGAGACCCAGTACTTC. Its translation: CASSPPRKLDLLDWETQYF.

The chain has TRBV29-1 and TRBJ1-6; D not certain. CDR1 SQVTM and CDR2 ANQGSEA come from the germline V gene. Trimming took 7 bases from V and 6 from J, leaving 19 bases between them. The CDR3 is 15 residues long. CDR3 residues: CSAATDRGANSPLHF. As DNA, the CDR3 is TGCAGCGCCGCTACCGATCGGGGTGCTAATTCACCCCTCCACTTT.